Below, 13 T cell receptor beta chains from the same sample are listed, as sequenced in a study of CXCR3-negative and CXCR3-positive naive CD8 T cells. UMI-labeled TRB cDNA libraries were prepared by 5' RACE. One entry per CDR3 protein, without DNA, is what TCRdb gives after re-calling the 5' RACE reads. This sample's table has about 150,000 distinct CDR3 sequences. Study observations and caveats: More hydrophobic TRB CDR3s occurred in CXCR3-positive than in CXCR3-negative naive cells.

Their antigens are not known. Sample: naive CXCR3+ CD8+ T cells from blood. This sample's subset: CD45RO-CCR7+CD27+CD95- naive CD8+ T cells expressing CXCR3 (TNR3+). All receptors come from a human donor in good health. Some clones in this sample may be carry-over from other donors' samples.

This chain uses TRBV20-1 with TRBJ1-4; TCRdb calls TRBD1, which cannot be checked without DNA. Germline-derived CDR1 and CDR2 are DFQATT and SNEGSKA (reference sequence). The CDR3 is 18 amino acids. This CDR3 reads CSARGVGQGISTNEKLFF.

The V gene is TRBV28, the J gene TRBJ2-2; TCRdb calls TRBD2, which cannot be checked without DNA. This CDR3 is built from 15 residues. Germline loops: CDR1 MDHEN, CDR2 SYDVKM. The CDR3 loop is CATQAEKYGTGELFF.

CDR3 amino acids: CASSFSEYYEQYF. V and J are TRBV28 and TRBJ2-7. CDR1 and CDR2 from the germline V gene are MDHEN and SYDVKM. The CDR3 contains 13 residues. Combining the CDR3 with reference TRBV28 and TRBJ2-7 gives the whole variable domain DVKVTQSSRYLVKRTGEKVFLECVQDMDHENMFWYRQDPGLGLRLIYFSYDVKMKEKGDIPEGYSVSREKKERFSLILESASTNQTSMYLCASSFSEYYEQYFGPGTRLTVT.

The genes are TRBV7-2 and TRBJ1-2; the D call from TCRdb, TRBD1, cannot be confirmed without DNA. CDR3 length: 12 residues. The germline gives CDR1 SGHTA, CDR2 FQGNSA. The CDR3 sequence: CASSPRTGGYTF.

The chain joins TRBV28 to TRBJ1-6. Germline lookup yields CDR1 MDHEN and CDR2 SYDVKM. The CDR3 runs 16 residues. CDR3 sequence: CASSIQRSSYNSPLHF.

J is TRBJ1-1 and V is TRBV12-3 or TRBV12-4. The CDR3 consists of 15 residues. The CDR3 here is CASSSSGGVHTEAFF.

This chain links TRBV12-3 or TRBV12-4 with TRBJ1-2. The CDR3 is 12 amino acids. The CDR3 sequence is CASSFSLLDYTF.

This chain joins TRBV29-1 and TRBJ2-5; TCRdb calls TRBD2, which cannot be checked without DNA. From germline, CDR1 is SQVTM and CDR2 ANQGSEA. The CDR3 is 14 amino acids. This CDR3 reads CSFGLRNLQETQYF.

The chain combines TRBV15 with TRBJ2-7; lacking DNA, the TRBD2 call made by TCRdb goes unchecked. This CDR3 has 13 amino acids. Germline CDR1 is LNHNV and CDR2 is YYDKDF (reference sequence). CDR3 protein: CATRQSGSDEQYF. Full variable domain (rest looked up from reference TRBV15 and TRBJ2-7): DAMVIQNPRYQVTQFGKPVTLSCSQTLNHNVMYWYQQKSSQAPKLLFHYYDKDFNNEADTPDNFQSRRPNTSFCFLDIRSPGLGDTAMYLCATRQSGSDEQYFGPGTRLTVT.

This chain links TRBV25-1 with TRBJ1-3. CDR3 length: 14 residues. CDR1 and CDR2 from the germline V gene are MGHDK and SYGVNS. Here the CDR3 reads CASSVQGSGNTIYF. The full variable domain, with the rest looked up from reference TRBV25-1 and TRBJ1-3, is EADIYQTPRYLVIGTGKKITLECSQTMGHDKMYWYQQDPGMELHLIHYSYGVNSTEKGDLSSESTVSRIRTEHFPLTLESARPSHTSQYLCASSVQGSGNTIYFGEGSWLTVV.

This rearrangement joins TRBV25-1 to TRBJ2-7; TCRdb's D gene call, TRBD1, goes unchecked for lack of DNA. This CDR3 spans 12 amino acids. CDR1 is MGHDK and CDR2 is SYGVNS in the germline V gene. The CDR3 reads CASSESGVEQYF.

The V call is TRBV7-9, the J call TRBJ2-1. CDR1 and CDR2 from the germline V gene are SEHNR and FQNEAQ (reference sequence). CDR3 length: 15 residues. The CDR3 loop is CASSLQQISYNEQFF.

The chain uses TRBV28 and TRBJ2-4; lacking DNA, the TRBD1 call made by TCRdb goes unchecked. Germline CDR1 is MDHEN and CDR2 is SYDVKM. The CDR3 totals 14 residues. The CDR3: CASASMGQGNIQYF.